This T cell receptor beta chain was profiled in a study of cytomegalovirus exposure and HLA in healthy donors. A multiplex PCR was run with 60 Vbeta primers and 13 Jbeta primers. Per the authors' pipeline: Later, 80 million or so unique TCR beta chains were counted in an analysis, and approximately 9.9 million of them were shared. Profiling relied on immunoSEQ multiplex PCR, and the TCRdb table lists in-frame clones only, not all of them. V and J calls and clone size come straight from that table; D and trimming were deduced from the DNA. Of roughly 150,000 clones listed, around 73% are singletons. Notes on this clone: Its specificity is not known.

Findings and limits, study-wide: Later analysis suggested most CMV-associated TCR beta chains were HLA-restricted. TCR beta chains numbering more than 150 were designated cytomegalovirus-associated. A cluster of highly shared sequence variants was likely a sequencing artifact.

Germline assignment: CDR1 SQVTM and CDR2 ANQGSEA. The junction had 9 bases not matched to a gene; V was cut back by 7 bases and J by 4 bases. The CDR3 extends over 14 amino acids. V and J are TRBV29-1 and TRBJ2-1, with 8 nucleotides matching TRBD1. The specimen sequenced was PBMCs. The TCR sequence derives from a male donor in good health and CMV-seronegative. The CDR3 here is CSAPSGQVYNEQFF. The CDR3 bases are TGCAGCGCGCCCTCGGGACAGGTGTACAATGAGCAGTTCTTC.